The 25 T cell receptor beta chains in this list originate from one sample, sequenced in a study of blood T cell repertoires in COVID-19. The data were produced by immunoSEQ multiplex PCR, yet TCRdb's version contains in-frame clones alone and is incomplete. The sample consists of 120,000 or so clones, roughly 90% of them appearing once. Sequences were obtained from peripheral blood. These TCRs come from a man aged 45-65 years with acute or convalescent COVID-19.

The chain recombines TRBV7-6 with TRBJ2-2, with 14 bases lining up with TRBD2. The length of the CDR3 is 17 residues. Germline V gene sequence: CDR1 SGHVS, CDR2 FNYEAQ. Trimming at V came to 6 bases and at J to 1 base, leaving 4 bases not matched to a gene. CDR3 sequence (DNA): TGTGCCAGCAGTCGACTAGCGGGAGGGGGGAACACCGGGGAGCTGTTTTTT. Protein sequence: CASSRLAGGGNTGELFF.

This chain links TRBV18 with TRBJ1-2; TRBD1 matches at 8 bases. Losses at the gene ends were 6 bases for V and 4 bases for J; bases not matched to a gene: 7. This CDR3 has 14 residues. Germline CDR1 and CDR2: KGHSH and LQKENI. The CDR3 spells CASSRDRGGYGYTF. The CDR3 DNA reads TGTGCCAGCTCTCGAGACAGGGGTGGCTATGGCTACACCTTC.

This chain's CDR3 is CASSFNGGGYTF. The CDR3 coding sequence is TGTGCCAGCAGTTTCAACGGGGGTGGCTACACCTTC. The chain joins TRBV6-5 to TRBJ1-2; a possible D gene is TRBD1 (5 bases). The CDR3 contains 12 residues. The V gene's germline CDR1 is MNHEY and CDR2 SVGAGI. The V gene lost 4 bases and the J gene lost 7 bases, with 10 bases spanning the gap.

The rearrangement joins TRBV5-6 to TRBJ2-7; no clear D. V was clipped by 0 bases and J by 5 bases, with 18 bases between them. This CDR3 comprises 16 residues. Germline V gene lookup returns CDR1 SGHDT and CDR2 YYEEEE. CDR3 region: CASSLVPLHRPHEQYF. CDR3 in DNA: TGTGCCAGCAGCTTGGTCCCACTCCATCGTCCCCACGAGCAGTACTTC.

V usage is TRBV5-1 and J usage is TRBJ2-1; 8 bases are shared with TRBD1. After removal of 3 bases from V and 8 bases from J, the junction contained 1 base not matched to a gene. The CDR3 is 12 residues long. Germline V gene sequence: CDR1 SGHRS, CDR2 YFSETQ. In nucleotides, the CDR3 is TGCGCCAGCAGCTCAGGGGGCGATGAGCAGTTCTTC. It specifies CASSSGGDEQFF.

This clone showed up just once. The gene calls are TRBV19 and TRBJ2-5; D is possibly TRBD1 (6 bases). Per germline, CDR1 LNHDA and CDR2 SQIVND (reference sequence). V was pared by 5 bases and J by 4 bases, with 20 bases between. The CDR3 totals 16 residues. CDR3 nucleotides: TGTGCCAGTAGTGGTTCATCCCGGACAGACGGAGAGACCCAGTACTTC. Residues: CASSGSSRTDGETQYF.

The V and J genes are TRBV27 and TRBJ2-7; 10 bases match TRBD2. This CDR3 spans 16 amino acids. Trimming took 0 bases from V and 3 from J; bases not matched to a gene: 5. In germline, CDR1 is MNHEY, CDR2 SMNVEV (reference sequence). CDR3 in DNA: TGTGCCAGCAGTTTATCTCCCCTAGCGGGAGACTACGAGCAGTACTTC. Translated, it gives CASSLSPLAGDYEQYF.

This chain links TRBV21-1 with TRBJ1-2. TRBV21-1 is listed as a pseudogene. The CDR3 totals 16 residues. The CDR3: CASTPQREEGCGGYTF. The CDR3 DNA is TGTGCCAGCACCCCTCAGAGGGAGGAAGGGTGTGGTGGCTACACCTTC.

The rearrangement uses TRBV15 and TRBJ1-2, with D perhaps matching TRBD1 (6 bases). CDR3 length: 17 residues. From germline, CDR1 is LNHNV and CDR2 YYDKDF (reference sequence). V was cut by 0 bases and J by 4 bases, with 18 bases left in between. This chain's CDR3 is CATSRDGQSVPLYGYTF. CDR3 sequence (DNA): TGTGCCACCAGCAGAGATGGACAGTCTGTCCCGCTCTATGGCTACACCTTC. Filled out from reference TRBV15 and TRBJ1-2, the complete variable domain reads DAMVIQNPRYQVTQFGKPVTLSCSQTLNHNVMYWYQQKSSQAPKLLFHYYDKDFNNEADTPDNFQSRRPNTSFCFLDIRSPGLGDTAMYLCATSRDGQSVPLYGYTFGSGTRLTVV.

The rearrangement uses TRBV19 and TRBJ1-6; TRBD1 is a possible D gene (6 bases). Trimming left V 5 bases short and J 7 bases short, with 9 bases between. CDR1 and CDR2 from the germline V gene are LNHDA and SQIVND (reference sequence). This CDR3 has 13 amino acids. CDR3 in DNA: TGTGCCAGTAGTCGTCAGGGGAATTCACCCCTCCACTTT. This translates into CASSRQGNSPLHF.

This chain joins TRBV4-3 and TRBJ2-3; D possibly corresponds to TRBD1 (6 bases). Trimming pared 3 bases from V and 6 bases from J, leaving 16 bases between. CDR1 and CDR2 from the germline V gene are LGHNA and YSLEER. The CDR3 sequence is 15 residues long. The CDR3 region has the DNA TGCGCCAGCAGCCATGGGGACAACATGTTGGATACGCAGTATTTT. Residues: CASSHGDNMLDTQYF.

This clone was counted a single time. The rearrangement joins TRBV11-3 to TRBJ1-1; D is perhaps TRBD1 (5 bases). CDR3 length: 13 residues. Germline V lookup: CDR1 SGHNT, CDR2 YENEEA. V was trimmed by 1 base and J by 6 bases, leaving 9 bases between them. CDR3 nucleotides: TGTGCCAGCAGCTTAGCTCCGGGGGCTGAAGCTTTCTTT. Protein: CASSLAPGAEAFF.

The V gene is TRBV19, the J gene TRBJ2-7; TRBD1 is a possible D gene (5 bases). The CDR3 consists of 13 residues. Per the germline V gene, CDR1 is LNHDA and CDR2 is SQIVND (reference sequence). The V gene lost 3 bases and the J gene lost 3 bases, with 9 bases spanning the gap. The CDR3 nucleotides read TGTGCCAGTAGTATTACAGGCTTCTACGAGCAGTACTTC. It is translated as CASSITGFYEQYF. The whole variable domain, remainder taken from reference TRBV19 and TRBJ2-7, is DGGITQSPKYLFRKEGQNVTLSCEQNLNHDAMYWYRQDPGQGLRLIYYSQIVNDFQKGDIAEGYSVSREKKESFPLTVTSAQKNPTAFYLCASSITGFYEQYFGPGTRLTVT.

V is TRBV19 and J is TRBJ2-1; 10 bases are shared with TRBD2. The CDR3 consists of 17 residues. V was clipped by 5 bases and J by 0 bases; unmatched bases: 7. Per germline, CDR1 LNHDA and CDR2 SQIVND (reference sequence). Written as DNA, the CDR3 is TGTGCCAGTAGTCCCCGGACTAGCGGTTCCTCCTACAATGAGCAGTTCTTC. Amino acid sequence: CASSPRTSGSSYNEQFF.

This chain uses TRBV7-2 with TRBJ1-3; possible D gene TRBD1, 5 bases. Per germline, CDR1 SGHTA and CDR2 FQGNSA. Trimming cost V 1 base and J 5 bases, with 12 bases left between them. The CDR3 is made up of 15 amino acids. CDR3 sequence (DNA): TGTGCCAGCAGCTTAGGTGGGGGGGGAAGAAACACCATATATTTT. It encodes CASSLGGGGRNTIYF.

This rearrangement joins TRBV2 to TRBJ2-3, with TRBD1 matching 10 bases. Germline CDR1 reads SNHLY; CDR2 reads FYNNEI. The CDR3 extends over 15 amino acids. J gave up 2 bases and V 9 bases, and 8 bases lay outside the gene matches. The CDR3 sequence: CASLRTGGYTDTQYF. In DNA, the CDR3 is TGTGCCAGTCTAAGGACAGGGGGGTACACAGATACGCAGTATTTT.

The table lists this clone with a count of one. J is TRBJ2-5 and V is TRBV27; D uncertain. V lost 8 bases, J lost 3 bases, and 10 bases lay in between. Germline CDR1 MNHEY, CDR2 SMNVEV (reference sequence). The CDR3 loop spans 12 amino acids. The CDR3 loop reads CASGYREETQYF. In DNA, the CDR3 is TGTGCCAGCGGATACAGAGAAGAGACCCAGTACTTC.

V usage is TRBV25-1 and J usage is TRBJ1-1, with D tentatively TRBD1 (5 bases). This CDR3 is built from 13 residues. Trimming shortened V by 10 bases and J by 4 bases, and 16 bases separated the two germline ends. Germline V CDR1 and CDR2: MGHDK, SYGVNS. The CDR3: CATKGLGGTEAFF. In DNA, the CDR3 is TGTGCCACCAAGGGGTTGGGGGGCACTGAAGCTTTCTTT. Full variable domain (missing parts from reference TRBV25-1 and TRBJ1-1): EADIYQTPRYLVIGTGKKITLECSQTMGHDKMYWYQQDPGMELHLIHYSYGVNSTEKGDLSSESTVSRIRTEHFPLTLESARPSHTSQYLCATKGLGGTEAFFGQGTRLTVV.

This chain uses TRBV7-2 with TRBJ1-5; TRBD1 matches at 9 bases. This CDR3 contains 14 residues. J lost 5 bases, V lost 5 bases, and 4 bases had no gene match. CDR1 is SGHTA and CDR2 is FQGNSA in the germline V gene. CDR3 nucleotide sequence: TGTGCCAGCAGCCAGGACAGGGGCTATCAGCCCCAGCATTTT. Its protein product is CASSQDRGYQPQHF.

This clone turned up a few times. V and J are TRBV2 and TRBJ2-1; 10 bases are shared with TRBD2. V was clipped by 6 bases and J by 10 bases; unmatched bases: 9. This CDR3 region has 14 residues. Germline V gives CDR1 SNHLY, CDR2 FYNNEI. CDR3 coding DNA: TGTGCCAGCAGCGGGGCTAGCGGGAGTTGGGAGCAGTTCTTC. It specifies CASSGASGSWEQFF.

The chain couples TRBV18 to TRBJ1-1, with D possibly matching TRBD1 (6 bases). The CDR3 is made up of 12 amino acids. CDR1 is KGHSH, CDR2 LQKENI, per germline. V was shortened by 3 bases and J by 11 bases, with 13 bases between the two germline ends. The CDR3 DNA sequence: TGTGCCAGCTCACCTCAGGGGCCGGAGGCTTTCTTT. It is translated as CASSPQGPEAFF.

This CDR3 reads CASTGTGVARQYF. Written as DNA, the CDR3 is TGTGCCAGTACCGGAACAGGGGTCGCCCGGCAGTACTTC. The V gene is TRBV19, the J gene TRBJ2-7; 7 bases agree with TRBD1. The CDR3 is 13 amino acids. Germline trimming cut 7 bases from V and 9 bases from J; bases unmatched to any gene: 12. The germline gives CDR1 LNHDA, CDR2 SQIVND (reference sequence). The variable domain in full, completed from reference TRBV19 and TRBJ2-7, reads DGGITQSPKYLFRKEGQNVTLSCEQNLNHDAMYWYRQDPGQGLRLIYYSQIVNDFQKGDIAEGYSVSREKKESFPLTVTSAQKNPTAFYLCASTGTGVARQYFGPGTRLTVT.

The chain carries TRBV18 and TRBJ1-1, with D unresolved. From germline, CDR1 is KGHSH and CDR2 LQKENI. This CDR3 comprises 13 residues. Trimming removed 4 bases from V and 3 bases from J, with 9 bases in between. CDR3 amino acids: CASSQTRDTEAFF. The CDR3 DNA reads TGTGCCAGCTCACAAACACGGGACACTGAAGCTTTCTTT.

V is TRBV18 and J is TRBJ2-1; 9 positions agree with TRBD1. This CDR3 is 15 amino acids long. J lost 7 bases, V lost 2 bases, and 6 bases had no gene match. Germline lookup yields CDR1 KGHSH and CDR2 LQKENI. The CDR3 loop is CASSPLQGAYNEQFF. As DNA, the CDR3 is TGTGCCAGCTCACCATTACAGGGGGCGTATAATGAGCAGTTCTTC.

The chain couples TRBV7-6 to TRBJ2-3, with 9 bases lining up with TRBD1. The germline V gene has CDR1 SGHVS and CDR2 FNYEAQ. This CDR3 region has 16 residues. The junction had 9 bases not matched to a gene; V was cut back by 5 bases and J by 3 bases. The CDR3 loop is CASSTRTGGETDTQYF. The DNA of the CDR3 is TGTGCCAGCAGCACCCGCACAGGGGGCGAAACAGATACGCAGTATTTT.